This record covers a single T cell receptor (beta chain). This sample is part of a study of early stage breast cancer tumors. The table came from immunoSEQ multiplex PCR; TCRdb's copy has only in-frame clones and leaves some out. This sample has around 78,000 clones; under 85% occur once, and the top ten carry under 4%. CDR3 length equals 17 residues. Losses at the gene ends were 3 bases for V and 2 bases for J; bases not matched to a gene: 7. CDR1 LNHNV and CDR2 YYDKDF come from the germline V gene (reference sequence). The chain has TRBV15 and TRBJ2-1; 10 nucleotides agree with TRBD1. Source material: blood. The TCR was taken from a person aged 55 to 75 with breast cancer. The CDR3 DNA follows: TGTGCCACCAGCAGTCTAATAGGGACAGGGGCCTACAATGAGCAGTTCTTC. Protein sequence: CATSSLIGTGAYNEQFF.